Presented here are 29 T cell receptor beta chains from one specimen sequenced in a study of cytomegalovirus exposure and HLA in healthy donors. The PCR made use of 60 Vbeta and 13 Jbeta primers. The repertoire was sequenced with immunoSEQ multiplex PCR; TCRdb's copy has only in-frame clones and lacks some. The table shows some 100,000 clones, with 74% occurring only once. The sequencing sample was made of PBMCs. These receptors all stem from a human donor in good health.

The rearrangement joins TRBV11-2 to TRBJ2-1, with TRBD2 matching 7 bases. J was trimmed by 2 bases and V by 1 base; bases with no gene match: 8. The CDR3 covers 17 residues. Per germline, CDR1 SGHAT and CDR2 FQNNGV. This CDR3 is CASSLGSLGLTYNEQFF. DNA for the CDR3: TGTGCCAGCAGCTTAGGTTCGTTGGGACTAACCTACAATGAGCAGTTCTTC. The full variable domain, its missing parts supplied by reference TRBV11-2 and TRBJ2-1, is EAGVAQSPRYKIIEKRQSVAFWCNPISGHATLYWYQQILGQGPKLLIQFQNNGVVDDSQLPKDRFSAERLKGVDSTLKIQPAKLEDSAVYLCASSLGSLGLTYNEQFFGPGTRLTVL.

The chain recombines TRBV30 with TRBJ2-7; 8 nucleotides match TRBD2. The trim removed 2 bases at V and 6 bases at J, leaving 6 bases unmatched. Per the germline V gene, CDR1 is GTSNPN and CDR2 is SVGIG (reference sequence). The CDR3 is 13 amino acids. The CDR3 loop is CAWSPGGLGEQYF. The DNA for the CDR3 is TGTGCCTGGAGTCCGGGGGGGTTGGGCGAGCAGTACTTC. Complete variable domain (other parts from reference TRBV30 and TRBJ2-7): SQTIHQWPATLVQPVGSPLSLECTVEGTSNPNLYWYRQAAGRGLQLLFYSVGIGQISSEVPQNLSASRPQDRQFILSSKKLLLSDSGFYLCAWSPGGLGEQYFGPGTRLTVT.

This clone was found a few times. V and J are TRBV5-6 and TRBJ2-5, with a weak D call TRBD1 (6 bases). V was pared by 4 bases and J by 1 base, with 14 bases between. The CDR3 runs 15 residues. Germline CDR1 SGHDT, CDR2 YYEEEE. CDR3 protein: CASSVQGSSQETQYF. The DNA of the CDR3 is TGTGCCAGCAGCGTACAGGGAAGTAGCCAAGAGACCCAGTACTTC.

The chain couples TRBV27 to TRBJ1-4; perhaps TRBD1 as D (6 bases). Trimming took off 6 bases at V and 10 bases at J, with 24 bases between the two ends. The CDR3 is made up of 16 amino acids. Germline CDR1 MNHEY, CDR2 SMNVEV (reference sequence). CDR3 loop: CASSPLARQGSGKLFF. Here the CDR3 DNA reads TGTGCCAGCAGCCCCCTCGCTCGGCAGGGGTCAGGAAAACTGTTTTTT.

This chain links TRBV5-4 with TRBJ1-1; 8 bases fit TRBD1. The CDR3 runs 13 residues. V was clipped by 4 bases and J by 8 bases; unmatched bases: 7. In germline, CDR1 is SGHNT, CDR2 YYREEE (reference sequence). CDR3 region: CASSAGQGPEAFF. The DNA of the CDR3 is TGTGCCAGCAGCGCAGGACAGGGTCCAGAAGCTTTCTTT. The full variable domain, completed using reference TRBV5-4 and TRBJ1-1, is ETGVTQSPTHLIKTRGQQVTLRCSSQSGHNTVSWYQQALGQGPQFIFQYYREEENGRGNFPPRFSGLQFPNYSSELNVNALELDDSALYLCASSAGQGPEAFFGQGTRLTVV.

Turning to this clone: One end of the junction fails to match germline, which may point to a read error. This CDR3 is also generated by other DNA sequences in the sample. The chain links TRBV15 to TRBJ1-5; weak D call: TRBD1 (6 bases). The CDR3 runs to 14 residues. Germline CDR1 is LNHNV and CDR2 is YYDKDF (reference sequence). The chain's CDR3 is CATSKTGLNQPQHF. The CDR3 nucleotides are TGCGCCACCAGCAAGACAGGTCTCAATCAGCCCCAGCATTTT.

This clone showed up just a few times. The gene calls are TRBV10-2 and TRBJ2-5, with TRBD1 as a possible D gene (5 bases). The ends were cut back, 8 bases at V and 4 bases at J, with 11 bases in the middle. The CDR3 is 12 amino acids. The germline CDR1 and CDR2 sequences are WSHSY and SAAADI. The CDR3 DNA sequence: TGCGCCAGCTGTAGGGGAAGAGAGACCCAGTACTTC. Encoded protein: CASCRGRETQYF.

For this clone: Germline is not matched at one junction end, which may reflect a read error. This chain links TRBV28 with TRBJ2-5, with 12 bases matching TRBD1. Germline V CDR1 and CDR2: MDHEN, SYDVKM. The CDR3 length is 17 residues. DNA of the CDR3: TGTGCCGGCAGTGCATACTCCGGGACAGGGGGCCTGGAGACCCAGTACTTC. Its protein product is CAGSAYSGTGGLETQYF.

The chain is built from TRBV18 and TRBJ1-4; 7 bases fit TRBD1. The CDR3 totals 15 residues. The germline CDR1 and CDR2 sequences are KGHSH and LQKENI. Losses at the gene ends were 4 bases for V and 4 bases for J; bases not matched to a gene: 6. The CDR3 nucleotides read TGTGCCAGCTCACTAGACCGGGACAGTAATGAAAAACTGTTTTTT. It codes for CASSLDRDSNEKLFF. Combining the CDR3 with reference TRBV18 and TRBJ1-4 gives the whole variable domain NAGVMQNPRHLVRRRGQEARLRCSPMKGHSHVYWYRQLPEEGLKFMVYLQKENIIDESGMPKERFSAEFPKEGPSILRIQQVVRGDSAAYFCASSLDRDSNEKLFFGSGTQLSVL.

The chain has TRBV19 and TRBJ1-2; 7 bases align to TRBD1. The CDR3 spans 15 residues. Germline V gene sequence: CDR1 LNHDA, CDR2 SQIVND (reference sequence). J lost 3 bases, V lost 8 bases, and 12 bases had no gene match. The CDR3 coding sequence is TGTGCCAGTGCCACACACACAGGGGAGGACTATGGCTACACCTTC. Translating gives CASATHTGEDYGYTF. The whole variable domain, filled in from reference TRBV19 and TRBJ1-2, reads DGGITQSPKYLFRKEGQNVTLSCEQNLNHDAMYWYRQDPGQGLRLIYYSQIVNDFQKGDIAEGYSVSREKKESFPLTVTSAQKNPTAFYLCASATHTGEDYGYTFGSGTRLTVV.

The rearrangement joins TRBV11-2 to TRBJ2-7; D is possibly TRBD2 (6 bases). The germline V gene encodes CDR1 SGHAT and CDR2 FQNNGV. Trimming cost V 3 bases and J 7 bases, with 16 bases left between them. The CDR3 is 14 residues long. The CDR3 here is CASSLGTLTWEQYF. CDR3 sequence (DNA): TGTGCCAGCAGCTTGGGGACTCTTACCTGGGAGCAGTACTTC. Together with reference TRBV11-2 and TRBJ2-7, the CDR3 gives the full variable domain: EAGVAQSPRYKIIEKRQSVAFWCNPISGHATLYWYQQILGQGPKLLIQFQNNGVVDDSQLPKDRFSAERLKGVDSTLKIQPAKLEDSAVYLCASSLGTLTWEQYFGPGTRLTVT.

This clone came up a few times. Here the CDR3 DNA reads TGTGCCAGCTCACATCAGGGACAGGGCTCTGGGGCCAACGTCCTGACTTTC. Its protein product is CASSHQGQGSGANVLTF. The chain links TRBV18 to TRBJ2-6, with 9 positions matching TRBD1. Germline V CDR1 and CDR2: KGHSH, LQKENI. This CDR3 spans 17 amino acids. The V and J ends lost 4 bases and 0 bases, in that order; junction bases with no gene match: 4.

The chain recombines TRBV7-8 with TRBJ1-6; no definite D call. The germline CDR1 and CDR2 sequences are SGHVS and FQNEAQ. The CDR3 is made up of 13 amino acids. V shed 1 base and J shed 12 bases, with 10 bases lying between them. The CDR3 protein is CASSLDRGRPLHF. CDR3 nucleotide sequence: TGTGCCAGCAGCTTAGATCGCGGGAGACCCCTCCACTTT.

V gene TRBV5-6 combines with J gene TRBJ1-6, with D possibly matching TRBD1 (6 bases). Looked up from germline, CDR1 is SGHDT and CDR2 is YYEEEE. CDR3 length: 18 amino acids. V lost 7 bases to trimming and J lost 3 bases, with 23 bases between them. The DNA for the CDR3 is TGTGCCAGCTCCTCCCGATCGGGGGGCGGCAACTATAATTCACCCCTCCACTTT. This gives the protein CASSSRSGGGNYNSPLHF.

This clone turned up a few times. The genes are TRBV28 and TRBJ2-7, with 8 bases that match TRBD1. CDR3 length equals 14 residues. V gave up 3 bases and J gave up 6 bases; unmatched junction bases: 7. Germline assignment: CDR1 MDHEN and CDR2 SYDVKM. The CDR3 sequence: CASSFGQGFGEQYF. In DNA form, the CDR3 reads TGTGCCAGCAGTTTTGGACAGGGCTTTGGCGAGCAGTACTTC.

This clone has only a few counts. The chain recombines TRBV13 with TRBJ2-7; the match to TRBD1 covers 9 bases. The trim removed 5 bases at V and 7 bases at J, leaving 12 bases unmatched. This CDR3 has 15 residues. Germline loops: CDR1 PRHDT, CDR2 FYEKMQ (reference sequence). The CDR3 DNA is TGTGCCAGCAGCGAGACAGGGTCTGGGACAGGGGAGCAGTACTTC. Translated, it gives CASSETGSGTGEQYF.

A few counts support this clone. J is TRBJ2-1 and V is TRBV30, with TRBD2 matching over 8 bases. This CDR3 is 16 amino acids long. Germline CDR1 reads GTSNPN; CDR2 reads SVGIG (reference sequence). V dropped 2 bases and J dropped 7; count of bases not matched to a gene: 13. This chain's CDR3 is CAWSHGKREIYNEQFF. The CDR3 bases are TGTGCCTGGAGTCATGGAAAGCGGGAGATATATAATGAGCAGTTCTTC.

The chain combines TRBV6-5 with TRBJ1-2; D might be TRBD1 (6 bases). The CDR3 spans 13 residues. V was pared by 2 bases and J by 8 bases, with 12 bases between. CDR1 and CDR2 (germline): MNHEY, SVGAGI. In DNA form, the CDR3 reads TGTGCCAGCAGTTACGGAGGAACAGGGGGCTACACCTTC. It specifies CASSYGGTGGYTF.

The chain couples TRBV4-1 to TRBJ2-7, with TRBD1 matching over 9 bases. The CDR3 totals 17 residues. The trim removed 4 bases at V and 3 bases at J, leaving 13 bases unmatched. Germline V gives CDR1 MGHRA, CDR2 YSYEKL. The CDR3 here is CASSPAQGTGPNYEQYF. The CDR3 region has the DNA TGCGCCAGCAGCCCGGCCCAGGGGACAGGGCCCAACTACGAGCAGTACTTC.

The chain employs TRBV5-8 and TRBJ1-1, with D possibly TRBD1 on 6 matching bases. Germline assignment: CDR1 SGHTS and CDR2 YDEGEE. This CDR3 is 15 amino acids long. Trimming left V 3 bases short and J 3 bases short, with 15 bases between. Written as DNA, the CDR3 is TGTGCCAGCAGCTACACAGGGTTCGCGGACACTGAAGCTTTCTTT. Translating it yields CASSYTGFADTEAFF.

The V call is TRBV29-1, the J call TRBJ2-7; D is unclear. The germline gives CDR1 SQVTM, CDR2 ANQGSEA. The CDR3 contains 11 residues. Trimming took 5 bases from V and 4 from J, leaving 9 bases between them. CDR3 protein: CSVRRAYEQYF. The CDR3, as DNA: TGCAGCGTTCGTCGTGCGTACGAGCAGTACTTC.

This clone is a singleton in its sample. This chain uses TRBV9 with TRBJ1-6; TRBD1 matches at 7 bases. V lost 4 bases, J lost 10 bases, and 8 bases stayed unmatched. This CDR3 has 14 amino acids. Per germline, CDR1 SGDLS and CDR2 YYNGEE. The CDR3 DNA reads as TGTGCCAGCAGCAAAACGGACAGGAACTCACCCCTCCACTTT. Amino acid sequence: CASSKTDRNSPLHF. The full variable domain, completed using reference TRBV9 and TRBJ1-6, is DSGVTQTPKHLITATGQRVTLRCSPRSGDLSVYWYQQSLDQGLQFLIQYYNGEERAKGNILERFSAQQFPDLHSELNLSSLELGDSALYFCASSKTDRNSPLHFGNGTRLTVT.

CDR3 in DNA: TGTGCCAGCAGCTTCTCCTTGTGGACCGACAGGGACGAGCAGTACTTC. It yields the protein CASSFSLWTDRDEQYF. The chain combines TRBV5-5 with TRBJ2-7, with 7 bases fitting TRBD1. V was pared by 2 bases and J by 5 bases, with 13 bases of the junction left unmatched. Germline V gene lookup returns CDR1 SGHKS and CDR2 YYEKEE (reference sequence). The CDR3 is made up of 16 amino acids.

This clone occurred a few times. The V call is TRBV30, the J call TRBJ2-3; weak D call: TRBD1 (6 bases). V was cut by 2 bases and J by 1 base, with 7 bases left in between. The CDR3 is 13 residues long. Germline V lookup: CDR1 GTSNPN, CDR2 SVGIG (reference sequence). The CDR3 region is CAWSKGGTDTQYF. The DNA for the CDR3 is TGTGCCTGGAGTAAGGGGGGCACAGATACGCAGTATTTT.

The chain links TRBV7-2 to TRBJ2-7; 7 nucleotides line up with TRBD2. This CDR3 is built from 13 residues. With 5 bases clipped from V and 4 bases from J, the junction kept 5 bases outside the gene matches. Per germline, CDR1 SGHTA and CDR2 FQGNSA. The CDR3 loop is CASSRSGDYEQYF. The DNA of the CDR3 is TGTGCCAGCAGCCGAAGCGGGGATTACGAGCAGTACTTC.

The CDR3, as DNA: TGTGCCAGCAGCGTAACGGTTGCTGGAAACACCATATATTTT. The encoded protein is CASSVTVAGNTIYF. The V gene is TRBV9, the J gene TRBJ1-3; unclear D gene. CDR1 SGDLS and CDR2 YYNGEE come from the germline V gene. Between the trimmed V and J ends, which lost 1 base and 2 bases, there was a span of 7 bases. The CDR3 runs 14 residues.

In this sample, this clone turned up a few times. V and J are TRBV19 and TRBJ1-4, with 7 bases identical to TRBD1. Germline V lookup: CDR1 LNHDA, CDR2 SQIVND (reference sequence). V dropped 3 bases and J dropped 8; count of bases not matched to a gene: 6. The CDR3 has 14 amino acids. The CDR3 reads CASSIQGDREKLFF. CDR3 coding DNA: TGTGCCAGTAGTATTCAGGGGGATCGCGAAAAACTGTTTTTT.

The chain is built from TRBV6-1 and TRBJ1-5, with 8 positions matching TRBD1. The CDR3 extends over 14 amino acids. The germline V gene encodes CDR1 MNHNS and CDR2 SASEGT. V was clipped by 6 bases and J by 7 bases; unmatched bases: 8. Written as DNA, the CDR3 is TGTGCCAGCAGGCAAGGACAGGGTGGCCAGCCCCAGCATTTT. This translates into CASRQGQGGQPQHF.

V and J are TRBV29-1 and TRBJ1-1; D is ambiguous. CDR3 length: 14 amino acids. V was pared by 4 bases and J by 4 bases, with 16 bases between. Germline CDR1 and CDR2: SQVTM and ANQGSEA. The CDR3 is CSVAHRGSGTEAFF. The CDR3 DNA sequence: TGCAGCGTTGCACATCGCGGTAGCGGCACTGAAGCTTTCTTT.